This T cell receptor beta chain emerged from a study of response to subunit inactivated influenza vaccine. Study-wide results and caveats: Every seasonal influenza vaccination brings in few new T cells, the authors suggested.

TCRdb analysed the RT-PCR reads with MiXCR anew, one entry per CDR3 protein. The table lists approximately 250,000 distinct CDR3 sequences, about 12% of them singletons. The table lists this clonotype with many counts. What it recognizes is unknown. The CDR3 contains 13 residues. CDR1 is DFQATT, CDR2 SNEGSKA, per germline (reference sequence). V was clipped by 3 bases and J by 8 bases, with 11 bases between them. J is TRBJ1-6 and V is TRBV20-1; tentatively, D is TRBD1 (6 bases). The source of this sequence is a man in his fifties who received an inactivated influenza vaccine. The material was non-naive T cells sorted from PBMCs, obtained around two weeks before vaccination. The CDR3 spells CSASGRGDSPLHF. CDR3 coding DNA: TGCAGTGCTAGTGGCAGGGGAGATTCACCCCTCCACTTT.